This T cell receptor beta chain stems from a study of CD8+ T cells in alopecia areata (dated 2018 in TCRdb). With regard to the full study: Treated patients were enrolled in an open-label pilot trial of oral tofacitinib at 5 to 10 mg twice daily for moderate-to-severe alopecia areata. Patients received tofacitinib for 6 to 18 months and were then followed off drug for 6 months to check for delayed response and recurrence. The SALT score, which quantifies the percentage of affected scalp surface area, was used to measure disease severity in treated patients. In both human patients and the C3H/HeJ mouse model, the study applied high-throughput TCRbeta sequencing to look at T cell clonal expansion in alopecia areata. On the human side, TCRbeta sequencing was run on scalp tissue and on sorted CD4+ and CD8+ peripheral blood T cells from healthy controls and from alopecia areata patients with either patchy or totalis/universalis disease. Biopsies were taken from tofacitinib-treated patients at baseline and again at 4 and 24 weeks into treatment, and several of those patients also had a later scalp biopsy. Scalp clonality was compared across normal scalp (n=4), patchy alopecia areata scalp (n=8), and alopecia totalis/universalis scalp (n=8). RNA was extracted with the PAXgene miRNA kit for fixed scalp, the miRNeasy kit for PBMCs, and the RNeasy kit for mouse skin. TCRbeta CDR3 regions were amplified by immunoSEQ multiplex PCR with 35 Vbeta forward and 13 Jbeta reverse primers. Results and caveats for the whole study, not just this receptor: Many expanded lesional clones were found to persist in scalp and blood during tofacitinib treatment, and relapse after treatment cessation may be partly explained by this persistence. Because the treated cohort was small and had only one nonresponder, larger studies are needed to examine links between baseline CD8+ expansion and response. With tofacitinib, both scalp clonality and the number of expanded CD8+ clones among the top 100 scalp clones went down significantly. Lesional scalp, especially in alopecia totalis/universalis, showed higher clonality and more expanded CD8+ clones than normal scalp, suggesting antigenic drive. Unlike mouse skin, which is dominated by gammadelta T cells, normal human skin has resident alphabeta T cells that are also sequenced, and this complicates analysis of the scalp TCR repertoire. Shared TCR sequences between patients were less evident than in mice, which may be partly attributable to HLA diversity in the patient population.

The sample's treatment or condition label is to be understood as: oral pan-JAK inhibitor, 5-10 mg twice daily. Peripheral blood and lesional scalp punch biopsies were obtained from patients with alopecia areata. PBMCs were isolated by density centrifugation and stained for CD3, CD4 and CD8, after which CD4+ and CD8+ T cells were sorted on a FACSAria. This clone was counted once. Its antigen remains undetermined. No much larger clonotype is one base removed from it; base qualities were not supplied. The library was prepared using the immunoSEQ multiplex PCR assay. RNA was extracted from all samples and reverse transcribed into cDNA, which served as template for TCR sequencing. First-strand cDNA was synthesized using SuperScript III with a 2:1 mix of oligo-dT and random hexamers. A synthetic immune receptor repertoire was used to gauge amplification bias, and whatever bias remained was removed computationally. Processing in the source paper ran as follows. Raw reads were preprocessed to remove errors, and CDR3 was defined according to IMGT conventions as the region from the conserved cysteine to phenylalanine. Clonality was computed as 1 minus the Shannon entropy, with the entropy normalized by log2 of the number of productive unique TCRs. Whether each scalp clone was CD4 or CD8 was inferred by checking scalp TCRbeta sequences against the CD4 and CD8 repertoires from sorted blood. TCRdb mirrors the immuneACCESS table, restricted to in-frame sequences. Some clones are absent from its copies; in checked studies, under half trace to an unresolved V gene, and the reason for the others is unknown. The V and J calls and clone size come from that table; D and trimming were worked out from the DNA. Present in this sample are about 270,000 clones, roughly 63% of which were seen just once. The ten largest clonotypes hold roughly 0.88% of the sample.

For CDR1 and CDR2, the germline V gene lists LGHNA and YNFKEQ. The CDR3, from cysteine to phenylalanine, totals 16 residues. Only CDR3 DNA remains: 48 bases, in frame from the first base. V gives up 2 bases and J gives up 1 base, and the segment between their germline ends measures 14 bases. The sequence was obtained from a human donor with alopecia areata. Sequencing used CD4+ T cells sorted from blood, obtained at roughly week 53, from a patient treated with tofacitinib. This receptor chain uses TRBV4-2 and TRBJ2-5, with TRBD2 as a weak D call on 5 bases. This receptor carries the CDR3 CASSQTPGWAQETQYF. The DNA sequence reads TGTGCCAGCAGCCAAACCCCGGGGTGGGCCCAAGAGACCCAGTACTTC.